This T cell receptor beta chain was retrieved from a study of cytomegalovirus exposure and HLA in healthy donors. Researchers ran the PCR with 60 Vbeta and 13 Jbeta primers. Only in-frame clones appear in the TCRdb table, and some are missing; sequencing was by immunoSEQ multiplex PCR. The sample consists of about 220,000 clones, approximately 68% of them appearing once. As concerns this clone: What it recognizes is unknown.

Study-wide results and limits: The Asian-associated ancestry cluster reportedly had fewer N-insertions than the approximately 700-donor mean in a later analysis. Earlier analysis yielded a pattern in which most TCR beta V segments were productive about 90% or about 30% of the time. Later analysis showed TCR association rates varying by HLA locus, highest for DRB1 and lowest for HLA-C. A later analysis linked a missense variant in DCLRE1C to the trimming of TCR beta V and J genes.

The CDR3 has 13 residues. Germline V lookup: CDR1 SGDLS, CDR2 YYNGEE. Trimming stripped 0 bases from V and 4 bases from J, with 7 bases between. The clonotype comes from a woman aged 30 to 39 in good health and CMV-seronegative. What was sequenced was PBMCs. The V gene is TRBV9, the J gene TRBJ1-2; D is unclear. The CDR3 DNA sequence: TGTGCCAGCAGCGTAGCTCAGTCCTATGGCTACACCTTC. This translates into CASSVAQSYGYTF.